The 17 T cell receptor beta chains below were found in one sample sequenced in a study of CD8+ T cells in alopecia areata. Treatment of the sample: oral pan-JAK inhibitor, 5-10 mg twice daily. Following extraction, RNA underwent reverse transcription to cDNA, which served as the sequencing template. Here immunoSEQ multiplex PCR was the method, and the copy in TCRdb shows in-frame clones only, minus some. The table has about 180,000 clones, about 47% seen once. The material sequenced was CD8+ T cells sorted from blood, taken around week 54, from a patient treated with tofacitinib. Receptor source: a human donor with alopecia areata.

The sample holds a few counts of this clone. The chain combines TRBV30 with TRBJ2-2, with D perhaps matching TRBD1 (6 bases). This CDR3 spans 13 amino acids. Between the trimmed V and J ends, which lost 7 bases and 0 bases, there was a span of 9 bases. The germline V gene encodes CDR1 GTSNPN and CDR2 SVGIG (reference sequence). The CDR3 loop is CASDRTNTGELFF. For the CDR3, the DNA is TGTGCCTCAGACAGGACGAACACCGGGGAGCTGTTTTTT.

This chain joins TRBV15 and TRBJ2-3; TRBD2 might be the D (6 bases). Germline CDR1 reads LNHNV; CDR2 reads YYDKDF (reference sequence). V lost 0 bases and J 0 bases, leaving 10 bases between the germline ends. The CDR3 is 16 residues long. The CDR3 nucleotides are TGTGCCACCAGCAGAGATCGAAGCGGGAGCACAGATACGCAGTATTTT. Translation: CATSRDRSGSTDTQYF.

This sequence joins TRBV19 and TRBJ1-1; D is perhaps TRBD1 (5 bases). Germline-derived CDR1 and CDR2 are LNHDA and SQIVND (reference sequence). V was shortened by 8 bases and J by 3 bases, with 13 bases between the two germline ends. The CDR3 consists of 13 residues. CDR3 residues: CASCPGGDTEAFF. CDR3 sequence (DNA): TGTGCCAGTTGCCCGGGAGGGGACACTGAAGCTTTCTTT.

This sequence joins TRBV4-1 and TRBJ2-2; either TRBD1 or TRBD2 may fit D (5 bases each). Trimming pared 3 bases from V and 4 bases from J, leaving 12 bases between. Germline CDR1 MGHRA, CDR2 YSYEKL. The CDR3 runs 15 residues. Here the CDR3 DNA reads TGCGCCAGCAGCCACCTCAGGGAGAGCACCGGGGAGCTGTTTTTT. It yields the protein CASSHLRESTGELFF.

This clone was counted between two and nine times. The DNA for the CDR3 is TGTGCCAGCAGCTCACGATTAGCGGGGGTCATGTACGAGCAGTACTTC. Protein: CASSSRLAGVMYEQYF. The genes are TRBV7-8 and TRBJ2-7, with 9 bases identical to TRBD2. This CDR3 region has 16 residues. Germline CDR1 reads SGHVS; CDR2 reads FQNEAQ. The V gene end was trimmed by 4 bases and the J gene end by 4 bases; junction bases not matched to a gene: 11.

DNA for the CDR3: TGTGCCAGCAGCTTAGTGGGGGACAGGGGGGTGAACACTGAAGCTTTCTTT. It translates to CASSLVGDRGVNTEAFF. The chain combines TRBV13 with TRBJ1-1; 11 bases map to TRBD1. CDR1 and CDR2 from the germline V gene are PRHDT and FYEKMQ (reference sequence). The junction had 4 bases not matched to a gene; V was cut back by 1 base and J by 0 bases. The CDR3 has 17 amino acids.

This clone was detected a few times. Other DNA variants within this sample encode the same CDR3. The genes are TRBV6-5 and TRBJ1-6; TRBD1 is a possible D gene (5 bases). The CDR3 length is 12 residues. Germline CDR1 MNHEY, CDR2 SVGAGI. Trimming left V 5 bases short and J 6 bases short, with 5 bases between. CDR3 region: CASSQGNSPLHF. CDR3 in DNA: TGTGCCAGCAGTCAGGGTAATTCACCCCTCCACTTT.

The chain recombines TRBV4-3 with TRBJ2-3; TRBD2 matches 11 bases. Trimming at V came to 1 base and at J to 5 bases, leaving 5 bases not matched to a gene. The germline CDR1 and CDR2 sequences are LGHNA and YSLEER. There are 16 residues in the CDR3. CDR3 amino acids: CASSQGLAGPGDTQYF. CDR3 sequence (DNA): TGCGCCAGCAGCCAAGGACTAGCGGGGCCAGGAGATACGCAGTATTTT.

The rearrangement links TRBV25-1 to TRBJ2-3; D unresolved. This CDR3 comprises 15 residues. Germline values: CDR1 MGHDK, CDR2 SYGVNS. V lost 1 base and J 5 bases, leaving 13 bases between the germline ends. In nucleotides, the CDR3 is TGTGCCAGCAGTGAATTTGTCTCGCCGGGAGATACGCAGTATTTT. Residues: CASSEFVSPGDTQYF.

The chain links TRBV7-8 to TRBJ2-1, with 10 nucleotides matching TRBD1. This CDR3 spans 19 amino acids. With 5 bases clipped from V and 8 bases from J, the junction kept 21 bases outside the gene matches. Germline assignment: CDR1 SGHVS and CDR2 FQNEAQ. The CDR3 DNA sequence: TGTGCCAGCAGCCTCACCGCCGACCGACGGGACAGGGGTGTCTATGAGCAGTTCTTC. This codes for CASSLTADRRDRGVYEQFF.

This clone was observed many times. V usage is TRBV6-4 and J usage is TRBJ1-6, with D possibly being TRBD1 (5 bases). Germline V gives CDR1 MRHNA, CDR2 SNTAGT. The germline V and J ends were trimmed by 0 bases and 5 bases, with 5 bases remaining between them. The CDR3 is made up of 14 amino acids. The CDR3 is CASSDSGHNSPLHF. Written as DNA, the CDR3 is TGTGCCAGCAGTGACTCGGGACATAATTCACCCCTCCACTTT.

The chain has TRBV27 and TRBJ2-7; D remains ambiguous. V lost 10 bases, J lost 0 bases, and 13 bases lay in between. Germline CDR1 MNHEY, CDR2 SMNVEV (reference sequence). There are 13 residues in the CDR3. CDR3 coding DNA: TGTGCCACCGGACGGACGAGCTCCTACGAGCAGTACTTC. This codes for CATGRTSSYEQYF.

On this clone: The same CDR3 is also encoded by other DNA sequences in this sample. The gene calls are TRBV6-5 and TRBJ2-7, with 11 bases aligning to TRBD1. The CDR3 spans 15 residues. Trimming took 0 bases from V and 4 from J; bases not matched to a gene: 2. Germline values: CDR1 MNHEY, CDR2 SVGAGI. The CDR3 nucleotides read TGTGCCAGCAGTTACTCCGGGACAGGGGGGTACGAGCAGTACTTC. Protein product: CASSYSGTGGYEQYF.

The chain links TRBV15 to TRBJ2-7; D is unresolved. This CDR3 has 14 residues. The V end lost 0 bases, the J end lost 3 bases, and 9 bases lay between the germline ends. Germline loops: CDR1 LNHNV, CDR2 YYDKDF (reference sequence). This CDR3 reads CATSRDHELYEQYF. DNA for the CDR3: TGTGCCACCAGCAGAGATCACGAGCTCTACGAGCAGTACTTC.

This chain links TRBV6-8 with TRBJ1-5, with 7 bases identical to TRBD1. V shed 2 bases, J shed 5 bases, and the junction held 0 bases outside the gene matches. Germline CDR1 MNHGY, CDR2 SAAAGT. The CDR3 contains 13 residues. CDR3 region: CASSYRGHQPQHF. The CDR3 DNA follows: TGTGCCAGCAGTTACAGGGGGCATCAGCCCCAGCATTTT.

The chain is built from TRBV5-1 and TRBJ2-3, with D tentatively TRBD1 (5 bases). This CDR3 is built from 15 residues. Trimming took 0 bases from V and 2 from J, leaving 10 bases between them. Germline CDR1 is SGHRS and CDR2 is YFSETQ. The CDR3 bases are TGCGCCAGCAGCTTGGCCCCAGGGTCCACAGATACGCAGTATTTT. This translates into CASSLAPGSTDTQYF. The variable domain in full, completed from reference TRBV5-1 and TRBJ2-3, reads KAGVTQTPRYLIKTRGQQVTLSCSPISGHRSVSWYQQTPGQGLQFLFEYFSETQRNKGNFPGRFSGRQFSNSRSEMNVSTLELGDSALYLCASSLAPGSTDTQYFGPGTRLTVL.

The CDR3 DNA follows: TGTGCCAGCAGCCGCGGCGGGAGGGGAGGGCGCACAGATACGCAGTATTTT. The encoded protein is CASSRGGRGGRTDTQYF. The chain is built from TRBV7-9 and TRBJ2-3, with 9 nucleotides matching TRBD2. The CDR3 has 17 residues. Looked up from germline, CDR1 is SEHNR and CDR2 is FQNEAQ (reference sequence). With V trimmed by 5 bases and J by 1 base, 10 bases remained unmatched.